These 23 T cell receptor beta chains originate from one sample sequenced in a study of blood T cells in healthy people across ages. Using a J-beta primer mix together with a sample-barcoded 5' primer, a second PCR was run for roughly 7 to 11 cycles. TCRdb re-called the 5' RACE reads through MiXCR, storing one row per CDR3 protein. In the table there are roughly 2 million distinct CDR3 sequences, around half of which are singletons. The material sequenced was blood. These receptors all come from a middle-aged woman in good health.

This clonotype was counted between two and nine times. The V gene is TRBV7-2, the J gene TRBJ2-6; perhaps TRBD2 as D (7 bases). The CDR3 sequence is 17 residues long. V was pared by 8 bases and J by 0 bases, with 17 bases between. Germline CDR1 reads SGHTA; CDR2 reads FQGNSA. The CDR3 region has the DNA TGTGCCAGCTCAGGTGGGGGGGCGCACTCTGGGGCCAACGTCCTGACTTTC. Translated, it gives CASSGGGAHSGANVLTF.

V gene TRBV7-3 combines with J gene TRBJ2-1; perhaps TRBD1 as D (5 bases). CDR3 length equals 15 residues. V was shortened by 2 bases and J by 9 bases, with 17 bases between the two germline ends. CDR1 SGHTA and CDR2 FQGTGA come from the germline V gene. The CDR3 coding sequence is TGTGCCAGCAGCTTAGCCGGGTTAAGGGGCGGTGAGCAGTTCTTC. Its protein product is CASSLAGLRGGEQFF.

In this sample, this clonotype turned up a few times. The chain employs TRBV7-9 and TRBJ2-1, with TRBD2 matching over 11 bases. The trim removed 3 bases at V and 3 bases at J, leaving 10 bases unmatched. CDR3 length: 18 residues. CDR1 SEHNR and CDR2 FQNEAQ come from the germline V gene (reference sequence). The CDR3 bases are TGTGCCAGCAGCTTCGTTCCGGGACTAGCGGACCTCTACAATGAGCAGTTCTTC. This translates into CASSFVPGLADLYNEQFF.

The table lists this clonotype with a few counts. This chain joins TRBV4-1 and TRBJ2-5; D may be TRBD1 (6 bases). CDR1 is MGHRA, CDR2 YSYEKL, per germline. The V end lost 5 bases, the J end lost 1 base, and 17 bases lay between the germline ends. The CDR3 is 16 amino acids. CDR3 sequence: CASSNLRGGSQETQYF. CDR3 DNA sequence: TGCGCCAGCAGCAACCTAAGAGGGGGTTCCCAAGAGACCCAGTACTTC.

This clonotype appeared a few times. V gene TRBV11-1 combines with J gene TRBJ2-1; 9 bases map to TRBD2. This CDR3 contains 15 residues. Trimming took 2 bases from V and 5 from J; bases not matched to a gene: 4. From germline, CDR1 is SGHAT and CDR2 FQDESV (reference sequence). In DNA, the CDR3 is TGTGCCAGCAGCTTACAGCGGGGGGAAAACAATGAGCAGTTCTTC. This sequence encodes CASSLQRGENNEQFF. The full variable domain, in which reference TRBV11-1 and TRBJ2-1 provide the parts outside the CDR3, is EAEVAQSPRYKITEKSQAVAFWCDPISGHATLYWYRQILGQGPELLVQFQDESVVDDSQLPKDRFSAERLKGVDSTLKIQPAELGDSAMYLCASSLQRGENNEQFFGPGTRLTVL.

The chain has TRBV9 and TRBJ2-3; a weak D match, TRBD2 (6 bases). The CDR3 extends over 19 amino acids. The germline gives CDR1 SGDLS, CDR2 YYNGEE. The V end lost 4 bases, the J end lost 0 bases, and 24 bases lay between the germline ends. In nucleotides, the CDR3 is TGTGCCAGCAGCATAGACCCCCCGGGGGAGCTCACTAGCACAGATACGCAGTATTTT. Translation gives CASSIDPPGELTSTDTQYF.

This clonotype has at least ten counts. The J gene is TRBJ2-1, the V gene TRBV12-3 or TRBV12-4; D is perhaps TRBD2 (6 bases). Trimming took off 8 bases at V and 8 bases at J, with 10 bases between the two ends. This CDR3 is built from 11 residues. The CDR3 coding sequence is TGTGCCAGCTGGCGGGGTCATGAGCAGTTCTTC. As protein: CASWRGHEQFF.

The rearrangement joins TRBV5-1 to TRBJ2-5; 9 bases match TRBD2. Trimming removed 1 base from V and 6 bases from J; junction bases left unmatched: 7. This CDR3 is built from 15 residues. Looked up from germline, CDR1 is SGHRS and CDR2 is YFSETQ. For the CDR3, the DNA is TGCGCCAGCAGCTTGAGGCTAGCGGGGCGTCAGACCCAGTACTTC. It translates to CASSLRLAGRQTQYF.

This clonotype came up many times. The chain joins TRBV5-1 to TRBJ2-5; 7 bases fit TRBD2. This CDR3 has 15 residues. CDR1 and CDR2 (germline): SGHRS, YFSETQ. With V trimmed by 2 bases and J by 2 bases, 6 bases remained unmatched. In DNA, the CDR3 is TGCGCCAGCAGCTTAAGCGGAGCGGGACAAGAGACCCAGTACTTC. Its translation is CASSLSGAGQETQYF. The entire variable domain, with the rest obtained from reference TRBV5-1 and TRBJ2-5, is as follows: KAGVTQTPRYLIKTRGQQVTLSCSPISGHRSVSWYQQTPGQGLQFLFEYFSETQRNKGNFPGRFSGRQFSNSRSEMNVSTLELGDSALYLCASSLSGAGQETQYFGPGTRLLVL.

The J gene is TRBJ2-4, the V gene TRBV28; TRBD1 aligns across 9 bases. The V segment lost 8 bases and the J segment 12 bases; nucleotides outside the gene matches: 5. From germline, CDR1 is MDHEN and CDR2 SYDVKM. There are 11 residues in the CDR3. The CDR3 DNA reads TGTGCCAGCGGGACAGGGATTCGTCAGTACTTC. Translated: CASGTGIRQYF. Drawing the rest from reference TRBV28 and TRBJ2-4, the complete variable domain is DVKVTQSSRYLVKRTGEKVFLECVQDMDHENMFWYRQDPGLGLRLIYFSYDVKMKEKGDIPEGYSVSREKKERFSLILESASTNQTSMYLCASGTGIRQYFGAGTRLSVL.

The sample holds a few counts of this clonotype. The CDR3, as DNA: TGTGCCAGCAGACAGGGTACCTATAGCAATCAGCCCCAGCATTTT. The encoded protein is CASRQGTYSNQPQHF. The chain employs TRBV6-5 and TRBJ1-5, with a weak D call TRBD1 (6 bases). The ends were cut back, 6 bases at V and 0 bases at J, with 12 bases in the middle. The CDR3 length is 15 residues. CDR1 is MNHEY and CDR2 is SVGAGI in the germline V gene.

The chain is built from TRBV25-1 and TRBJ1-5; tentatively, D is TRBD1 (5 bases). This CDR3 comprises 12 residues. Germline V gives CDR1 MGHDK, CDR2 SYGVNS. The V and J ends lost 9 bases and 9 bases respectively, with 15 bases between them. The CDR3 here is CARREEGTPQHF. For the CDR3, the DNA is TGTGCCAGACGTGAGGAGGGGACGCCCCAGCATTTT.

The chain has TRBV28 and TRBJ1-6, with a possible D match to TRBD1 (5 bases). Trimming stripped 0 bases from V and 8 bases from J, with 11 bases between. The CDR3 totals 15 residues. The germline gives CDR1 MDHEN, CDR2 SYDVKM. The chain's CDR3 is CASSLWGQGYSPLHF. CDR3 nucleotide sequence: TGTGCCAGCAGTTTATGGGGGCAGGGCTATTCACCCCTCCACTTT. Full variable domain (outside the CDR3, taken from reference TRBV28 and TRBJ1-6): DVKVTQSSRYLVKRTGEKVFLECVQDMDHENMFWYRQDPGLGLRLIYFSYDVKMKEKGDIPEGYSVSREKKERFSLILESASTNQTSMYLCASSLWGQGYSPLHFGNGTRLTVT.

This chain uses TRBV20-1 with TRBJ2-1; no firm D call. The V end lost 3 bases, the J end lost 7 bases, and 16 bases lay between the germline ends. Germline V gene sequence: CDR1 DFQATT, CDR2 SNEGSKA (reference sequence). This CDR3 has 14 amino acids. As DNA, the CDR3 is TGCAGTGCTAGTCGCTCGGTCGACCAGAATGAGCAGTTCTTC. Its protein is CSASRSVDQNEQFF.

The chain carries TRBV2 and TRBJ2-3; a possible D gene is TRBD2 (6 bases). The germline gives CDR1 SNHLY, CDR2 FYNNEI. This CDR3 has 16 residues. V lost 6 bases to trimming and J lost 0 bases, with 16 bases between them. The CDR3 DNA reads as TGTGCCAGCAGCGAAACGGGGACTTATAGCACAGATACGCAGTATTTT. This sequence encodes CASSETGTYSTDTQYF.

The DNA for the CDR3 is TGTGCCAGCAGGGGTCACGAGCAGTACTTC. Protein sequence: CASRGHEQYF. The gene calls are TRBV2 and TRBJ2-7, with unresolved D. Germline V gene data show CDR1 as SNHLY and CDR2 as FYNNEI. CDR3 size: 10 residues. V lost 6 bases to trimming and J lost 5 bases, with 5 bases between them.

The J gene is TRBJ2-3, the V gene TRBV3-1; unclear D gene. Germline assignment: CDR1 LGHDT and CDR2 YNNKEL (reference sequence). The CDR3 consists of 13 residues. V was trimmed by 4 bases and J by 7 bases, leaving 12 bases between them. CDR3 loop: CASSPPSGYTQYF. The CDR3 nucleotides read TGTGCCAGCAGCCCCCCCTCGGGCTATACGCAGTATTTT.

The chain couples TRBV5-1 to TRBJ1-2; D is ambiguous. The CDR3 sequence is 17 residues long. V was trimmed by 1 base and J by 1 base, leaving 17 bases between them. Germline CDR1 SGHRS, CDR2 YFSETQ. The CDR3 coding sequence is TGCGCCAGCAGCTTGTGGGCAGGAGAAATAATTAACTATGGCTACACCTTC. This encodes CASSLWAGEIINYGYTF.

This clonotype has only a few counts. The V gene is TRBV25-1, the J gene TRBJ2-5; D might be TRBD2 (6 bases). Trimming pared 6 bases from V and 1 base from J, leaving 15 bases between. There are 15 residues in the CDR3. CDR1 is MGHDK and CDR2 is SYGVNS in the germline V gene. CDR3 protein: CASRRPGGLQETQYF. For the CDR3, the DNA is TGTGCCAGCAGAAGACCCGGGGGACTCCAAGAGACCCAGTACTTC.

This chain connects TRBV10-1 to TRBJ2-3; D perhaps matches TRBD2 (6 bases). CDR1 and CDR2 (germline): WNHNN, SYGVQD (reference sequence). V was clipped by 3 bases and J by 4 bases, with 11 bases between them. This CDR3 has 14 residues. In nucleotides, the CDR3 is TGCGCCAGCAGTGACCACGGACTACCAGATACGCAGTATTTT. Translated: CASSDHGLPDTQYF.

The rearrangement links TRBV28 to TRBJ2-3; 10 bases line up with TRBD1. CDR3 size: 16 residues. Per germline, CDR1 MDHEN and CDR2 SYDVKM. Trimming cost V 6 bases and J 5 bases; bases outside gene matches: 11. The CDR3 sequence: CASSPPGQGPQDTQYF. The CDR3 DNA follows: TGTGCCAGCAGCCCCCCGGGACAGGGGCCGCAAGATACGCAGTATTTT.

V and J are TRBV12-3 or TRBV12-4 and TRBJ1-2; 12 bases fit TRBD1. Trimming took 6 bases from V and 6 from J; bases not matched to a gene: 11. CDR3 length: 16 residues. The CDR3 sequence is CASSRPGTGGVDGYTF. CDR3 coding DNA: TGTGCCAGCAGCCGTCCCGGGACAGGGGGCGTGGATGGCTACACCTTC.

V gene TRBV11-2 combines with J gene TRBJ2-1, with D tentatively TRBD2 (5 bases). Germline V CDR1 and CDR2: SGHAT, FQNNGV. The CDR3 totals 11 residues. V lost 5 bases, J lost 12 bases, and 11 bases lay in between. DNA for the CDR3: TGTGCCAGCAGCGGAGGAGTTAGGCAGTTCTTC. It codes for CASSGGVRQFF. Filled out from reference TRBV11-2 and TRBJ2-1, the complete variable domain reads EAGVAQSPRYKIIEKRQSVAFWCNPISGHATLYWYQQILGQGPKLLIQFQNNGVVDDSQLPKDRFSAERLKGVDSTLKIQPAKLEDSAVYLCASSGGVRQFFGPGTRLTVL.